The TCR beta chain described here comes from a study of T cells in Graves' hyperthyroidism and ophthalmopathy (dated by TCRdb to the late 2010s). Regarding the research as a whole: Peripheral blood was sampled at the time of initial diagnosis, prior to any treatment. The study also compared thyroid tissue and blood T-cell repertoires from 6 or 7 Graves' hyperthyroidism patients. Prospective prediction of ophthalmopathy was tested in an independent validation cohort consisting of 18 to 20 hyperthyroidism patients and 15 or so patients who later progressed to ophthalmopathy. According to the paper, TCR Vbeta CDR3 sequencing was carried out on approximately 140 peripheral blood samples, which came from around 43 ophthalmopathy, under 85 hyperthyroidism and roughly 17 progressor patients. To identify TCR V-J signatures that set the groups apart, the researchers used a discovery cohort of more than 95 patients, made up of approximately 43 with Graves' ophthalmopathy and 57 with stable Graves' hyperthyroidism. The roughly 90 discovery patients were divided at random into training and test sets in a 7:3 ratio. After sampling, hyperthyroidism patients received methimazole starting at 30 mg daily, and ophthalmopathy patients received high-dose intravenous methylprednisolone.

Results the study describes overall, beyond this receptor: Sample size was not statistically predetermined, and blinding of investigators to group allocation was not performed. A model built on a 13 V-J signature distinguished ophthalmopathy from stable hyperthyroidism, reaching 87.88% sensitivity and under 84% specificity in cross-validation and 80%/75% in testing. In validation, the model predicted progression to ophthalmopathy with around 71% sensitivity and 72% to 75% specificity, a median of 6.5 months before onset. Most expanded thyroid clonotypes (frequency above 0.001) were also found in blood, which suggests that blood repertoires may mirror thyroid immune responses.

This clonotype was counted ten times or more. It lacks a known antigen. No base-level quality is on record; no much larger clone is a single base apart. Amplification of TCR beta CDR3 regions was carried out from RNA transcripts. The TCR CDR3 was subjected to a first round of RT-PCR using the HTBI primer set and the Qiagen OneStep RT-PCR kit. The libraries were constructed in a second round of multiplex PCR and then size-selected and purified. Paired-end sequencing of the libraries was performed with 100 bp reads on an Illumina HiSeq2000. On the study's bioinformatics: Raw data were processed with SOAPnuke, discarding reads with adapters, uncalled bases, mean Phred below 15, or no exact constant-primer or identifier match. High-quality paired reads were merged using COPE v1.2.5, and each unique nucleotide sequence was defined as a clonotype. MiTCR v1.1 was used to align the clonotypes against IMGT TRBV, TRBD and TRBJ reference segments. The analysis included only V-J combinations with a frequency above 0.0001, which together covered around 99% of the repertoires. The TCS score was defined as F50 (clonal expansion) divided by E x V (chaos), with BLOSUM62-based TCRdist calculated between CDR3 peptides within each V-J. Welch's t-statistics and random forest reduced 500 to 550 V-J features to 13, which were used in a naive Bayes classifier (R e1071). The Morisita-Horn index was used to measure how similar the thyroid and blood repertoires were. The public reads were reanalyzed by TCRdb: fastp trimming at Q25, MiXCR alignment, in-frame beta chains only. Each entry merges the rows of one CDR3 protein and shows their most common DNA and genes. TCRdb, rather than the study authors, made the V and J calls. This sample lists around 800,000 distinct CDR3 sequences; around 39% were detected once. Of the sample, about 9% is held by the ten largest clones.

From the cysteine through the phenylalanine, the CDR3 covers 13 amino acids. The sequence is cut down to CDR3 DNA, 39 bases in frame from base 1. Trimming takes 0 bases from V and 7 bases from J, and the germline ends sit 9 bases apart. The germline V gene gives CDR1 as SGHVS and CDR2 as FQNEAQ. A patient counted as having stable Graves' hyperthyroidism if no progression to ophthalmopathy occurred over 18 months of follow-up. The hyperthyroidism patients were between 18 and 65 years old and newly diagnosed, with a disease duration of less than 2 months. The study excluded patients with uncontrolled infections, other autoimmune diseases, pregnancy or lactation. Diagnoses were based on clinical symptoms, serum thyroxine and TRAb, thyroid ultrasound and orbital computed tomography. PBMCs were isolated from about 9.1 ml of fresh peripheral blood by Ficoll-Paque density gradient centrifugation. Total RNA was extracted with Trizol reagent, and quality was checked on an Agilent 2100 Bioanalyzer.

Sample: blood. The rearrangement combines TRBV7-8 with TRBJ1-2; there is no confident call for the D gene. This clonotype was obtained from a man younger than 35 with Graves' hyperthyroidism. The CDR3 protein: CASSLAAESGYTF. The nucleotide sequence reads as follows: TGTGCCAGCAGCTTAGCCGCGGAGAGTGGCTACACCTTC.